The clone carrying this T cell receptor (beta chain) was recorded many times. Its matching antigen is unknown. TCR beta CDR3 regions were amplified from RNA. HTBI primers drove first-round RT-PCR of the TCR CDR3. MiXCR, run by TCRdb on the multiplex PCR reads, gives a single entry per CDR3 protein. Of about 620,000 distinct CDR3 sequences in the sample, 15% to 20% are singletons; the top ten hold 3.5% to 4%. These data originate in a study of T cells in Graves' hyperthyroidism and ophthalmopathy. Study findings and constraints: Median prediction lead before ophthalmopathy onset was 6.5 to 7 months with the model.

V was shortened by 1 base and J by 5 bases, with 9 bases between the two germline ends. This CDR3 is 14 amino acids long. CDR1 is SGHAT, CDR2 FQNNGV, per germline. In making diagnoses, clinical symptoms, serum thyroxine and TRAb, thyroid ultrasound and orbital computed tomography were all used. The chain recombines TRBV11-2 with TRBJ2-4; possibly TRBD1 for D (6 bases). The sequence came from a woman aged 30 to 39 with Graves' hyperthyroidism. Sequencing was carried out using blood. The DNA of the CDR3 is TGTGCCAGCAGCTTAGTACAGGGCCAAAACATTCAGTACTTC. Translating gives CASSLVQGQNIQYF.